The 24 T cell receptor beta chains presented below share a single source sample, sequenced in a study of regulatory T cells in long-lasting Graves disease (dated by TCRdb to about 2021). The receptor library was made with multiplex PCR. The sample was run on an Illumina HiSeq 4000. iRepertoire HTBI primers and Arm-PCR amplification of CDR3 regions were used to construct TCR beta libraries. In-frame beta chains were kept once TCRdb had trimmed the public reads at Q25 with fastp and called clones with MiXCR. Each entry is one CDR3 protein sequence, shown with its most common DNA and genes. In this sample the table shows approximately 350,000 distinct CDR3 sequences, over 15% of which occur a single time. Roughly 27% of the sample is in the top ten clones. Taken with the paper, the label for time point translates to: newly diagnosed GD, antithyroid drugs for less than 3 months. For both TCR sequencing and RNA sequencing, RNA was extracted from PBMCs using TRIzol.

Separately, the same data were catalogued under a study of T cells in Graves' hyperthyroidism and ophthalmopathy.

The sequencing used peripheral blood mononuclear cells (PBMCs), collected at new diagnosis, from a patient treated with antithyroid drugs. These receptors were obtained from a man in his forties with Graves disease. Donor details come from another sample of the same person, matched by shared clones.

There are many counts of this clonotype. V usage is TRBV5-1 and J usage is TRBJ2-3; D gene uncertain. The V and J ends lost 3 bases and 0 bases respectively, with 11 bases between them. The germline V gene has CDR1 SGHRS and CDR2 YFSETQ. The CDR3 is made up of 15 amino acids. CDR3 bases: TGCGCCAGCAGCTATTACGGAGACAGCACAGATACGCAGTATTTT. It codes for CASSYYGDSTDTQYF.

This clonotype was picked up many times. The chain links TRBV2 to TRBJ1-5; D not resolved. The V gene lost 5 bases and the J gene lost 1 base, with 9 bases spanning the gap. Germline V CDR1 and CDR2: SNHLY, FYNNEI. The CDR3 is 14 amino acids. The DNA for the CDR3 is TGTGCCAGCAGTACCGACCGAAGCAATCAGCCCCAGCATTTT. Protein: CASSTDRSNQPQHF. Variable domain in full (rest from reference TRBV2 and TRBJ1-5): EPEVTQTPSHQVTQMGQEVILRCVPISNHLYFYWYRQILGQKVEFLVSFYNNEISEKSEIFDDQFSVERPDGSNFTLKIRSTKLEDSAMYFCASSTDRSNQPQHFGDGTRLSIL.

This clonotype was detected ten times or more. J is TRBJ2-3 and V is TRBV18, with TRBD2 matching 7 bases. The CDR3 runs to 15 residues. Germline-derived CDR1 and CDR2 are KGHSH and LQKENI. Trimming took 2 bases from V and 0 from J; bases not matched to a gene: 2. DNA of the CDR3: TGTGCCAGCTCACCAGTGGGGGGGAGCACAGATACGCAGTATTTT. Translation gives CASSPVGGSTDTQYF.

This clonotype has a count of ten or more. V usage is TRBV30 and J usage is TRBJ2-5; D ambiguous. The CDR3 is made up of 12 amino acids. Germline V gene data show CDR1 as GTSNPN and CDR2 as SVGIG (reference sequence). V lost 0 bases and J lost 6, with 8 bases in between. The CDR3 DNA sequence: TGTGCCTGGAGTGTAGGGTTGAAGACCCAGTACTTC. Translation: CAWSVGLKTQYF. Full variable domain (outside the CDR3, taken from reference TRBV30 and TRBJ2-5): SQTIHQWPATLVQPVGSPLSLECTVEGTSNPNLYWYRQAAGRGLQLLFYSVGIGQISSEVPQNLSASRPQDRQFILSSKKLLLSDSGFYLCAWSVGLKTQYFGPGTRLLVL.

This clonotype has just a few counts. The gene calls are TRBV6-1 and TRBJ2-7, with D tentatively TRBD1 (6 bases). This CDR3 is 16 amino acids long. Between the trimmed V and J ends, which lost 5 bases and 2 bases, there was a span of 19 bases. CDR1 is MNHNS and CDR2 is SASEGT in the germline V gene. The CDR3 DNA is TGTGCCAGCAGTAGTCATCCGGGACAACCGCCCTACGAGCAGTACTTC. Its translation is CASSSHPGQPPYEQYF.

This clonotype was observed at least ten times. The chain joins TRBV12-3 or TRBV12-4 to TRBJ1-1; D remains ambiguous. Trimming stripped 4 bases from V and 4 bases from J, with 16 bases between. The CDR3 consists of 15 residues. The CDR3 is CASSSPLRVSTEAFF. CDR3 bases: TGTGCCAGCAGTTCTCCATTGCGAGTCAGCACTGAAGCTTTCTTT.

There are many counts of this clonotype. The chain carries TRBV9 and TRBJ2-3; the D is unclear. CDR3 length: 12 residues. Germline V CDR1 and CDR2: SGDLS, YYNGEE. The V end lost 4 bases, the J end lost 9 bases, and 12 bases lay between the germline ends. The CDR3 nucleotides are TGTGCCAGCAGCTCCCTTCGACACACGCAGTATTTT. Residues: CASSSLRHTQYF.

Many counts were recorded for this clonotype. This chain links TRBV2 with TRBJ2-7, with 7 bases that match TRBD1. CDR1 and CDR2 from the germline V gene are SNHLY and FYNNEI. Trimming removed 8 bases from V and 0 bases from J; junction bases left unmatched: 1. The CDR3 has 12 amino acids. This CDR3 is CASGDSSYEQYF. CDR3 sequence (DNA): TGTGCCAGCGGGGACAGCTCCTACGAGCAGTACTTC.

About this clonotype itself: This may be a read error, as it is one base from a much larger clone. This sequence joins TRBV10-3 and TRBJ2-5, with D maybe TRBD1 (5 bases). The CDR3 is 15 amino acids. Trimming removed 4 bases at V and 5 bases at J, with 17 bases between. Germline V gene data show CDR1 as ENHRY and CDR2 as SYGVKD. The CDR3 region is CAISVEMGLGETQYF. CDR3 sequence (DNA): TGTGCCATCAGTGTGGAGATGGGGCTGGGGGAGACCCAGTACTTC.

This clonotype showed up just a few times. A clone one base away is much larger, so this may be a read error. The final CDR3 position lacks the conserved phenylalanine or tryptophan, pointing to a likely read error. The gene calls are TRBV20-1 and TRBJ2-3, with 10 positions matching TRBD1. This CDR3 comprises 14 residues. The J segment lost 4 bases and the V segment lost 3 bases, leaving 4 bases of the junction unmatched. Germline assignment: CDR1 DFQATT and CDR2 SNEGSKA (reference sequence). The CDR3 loop is CSASDRGLADTQYS. The DNA for the CDR3 is TGCAGTGCTAGCGACAGGGGGCTCGCAGATACGCAGTATTCT.

This clonotype came up many times. The chain is built from TRBV18 and TRBJ2-5, with unresolved D. Between the trimmed V and J ends, which lost 3 bases and 7 bases, there was a span of 12 bases. Germline-derived CDR1 and CDR2 are KGHSH and LQKENI. This CDR3 has 13 amino acids. The CDR3 spells CASSPDSMGTQYF. CDR3 bases: TGTGCCAGCTCACCTGACTCAATGGGGACCCAGTACTTC.

This clonotype was observed at least ten times. V is TRBV3-1 and J is TRBJ2-1, with 8 bases that match TRBD1. CDR3 length: 16 residues. CDR1 and CDR2 (germline): LGHDT, YNNKEL (reference sequence). V lost 0 bases to trimming and J lost 6 bases; unmatched junction nucleotides: 7. The CDR3 DNA is TGTGCCAGCAGCCAAGAGGGGCAGGGGGCGGCCAATGAGCAGTTCTTC. This codes for CASSQEGQGAANEQFF.

This clonotype was seen repeatedly, ten times or more. The rearrangement links TRBV29-1 to TRBJ2-5, with unresolved D. Trimming left V 5 bases short and J 1 base short, with 8 bases between. Germline CDR1 reads SQVTM; CDR2 reads ANQGSEA. CDR3 length equals 12 residues. Written as DNA, the CDR3 is TGCAGCGTTCAGTGGGGCCAAGAGACCCAGTACTTC. Its protein product is CSVQWGQETQYF.

This clonotype was found many times. J is TRBJ2-7 and V is TRBV28; no firm D call. V gave up 3 bases and J gave up 7 bases, with 10 bases separating them. The CDR3 length is 12 residues. Germline values: CDR1 MDHEN, CDR2 SYDVKM. The CDR3 region is CASSLLRWEQYF. Here the CDR3 DNA reads TGTGCCAGCAGTTTGCTGAGATGGGAGCAGTACTTC. Using reference TRBV28 and TRBJ2-7 for the parts outside the CDR3, the full variable domain is DVKVTQSSRYLVKRTGEKVFLECVQDMDHENMFWYRQDPGLGLRLIYFSYDVKMKEKGDIPEGYSVSREKKERFSLILESASTNQTSMYLCASSLLRWEQYFGPGTRLTVT.

This clonotype was seen at least ten times. The chain combines TRBV6-1 with TRBJ2-7; perhaps TRBD2 as D (6 bases). Trimming shortened V by 5 bases and J by 4 bases, and 12 bases separated the two germline ends. The CDR3 spans 13 residues. Germline V gene lookup returns CDR1 MNHNS and CDR2 SASEGT. The CDR3 reads CASSPHSGYEQYF. CDR3 coding DNA: TGTGCCAGCAGTCCCCATAGCGGTTACGAGCAGTACTTC.

This clonotype came up a few times. The rearrangement uses TRBV7-9 and TRBJ2-1; D unresolved. CDR1 and CDR2 (germline): SEHNR, FQNEAQ (reference sequence). The germline V and J ends were trimmed by 3 bases and 6 bases, with 9 bases remaining between them. The CDR3 has 13 amino acids. The CDR3 coding sequence is TGTGCCAGCAGCTTTTGGGATTTCAATGAGCAGTTCTTC. As protein: CASSFWDFNEQFF. The complete variable domain, with remaining parts taken from reference TRBV7-9 and TRBJ2-1, reads DTGVSQNPRHKITKRGQNVTFRCDPISEHNRLYWYRQTLGQGPEFLTYFQNEAQLEKSRLLSDRFSAERPKGSFSTLEIQRTEQGDSAMYLCASSFWDFNEQFFGPGTRLTVL.

In its sample, this clonotype was seen many times. The chain links TRBV20-1 to TRBJ2-5; D remains unclear. The CDR3 is 12 amino acids. Trimming shortened V by 1 base and J by 1 base, and 4 bases separated the two germline ends. Germline CDR1 DFQATT, CDR2 SNEGSKA (reference sequence). The CDR3 reads CSARGFQETQYF. The CDR3 bases are TGCAGTGCTAGAGGCTTCCAAGAGACCCAGTACTTC.

The V gene is TRBV6-1, the J gene TRBJ2-6; perhaps TRBD2 as D (7 bases). The germline CDR1 and CDR2 sequences are MNHNS and SASEGT. V was shortened by 6 bases and J by 4 bases, with 13 bases between the two germline ends. This CDR3 region has 15 residues. The CDR3 is CASRFGGPGANVLTF. The DNA for the CDR3 is TGTGCCAGCAGGTTCGGGGGGCCCGGGGCCAACGTCCTGACTTTC.

The rearrangement uses TRBV7-9 and TRBJ2-2; D unresolved. Trimming took off 6 bases at V and 0 bases at J, with 8 bases between the two ends. The CDR3 has 14 residues. Germline V lookup: CDR1 SEHNR, CDR2 FQNEAQ (reference sequence). The DNA of the CDR3 is TGTGCCAGCAGTGGGATGGCGAACACCGGGGAGCTGTTTTTT. Amino acids: CASSGMANTGELFF.

On this clonotype: With a much larger clone just one base away, this may be a read error. The chain has TRBV5-1 and TRBJ1-1; maybe TRBD1 (5 bases). V shed 0 bases and J shed 3 bases, with 12 bases lying between them. Per the germline V gene, CDR1 is SGHRS and CDR2 is YFSETQ. The CDR3 contains 15 residues. The CDR3 DNA follows: TGCGCCAGCAGCTTGGCTGGACTGGGGCACACTGAAGCTTTCTTT. It codes for CASSLAGLGHTEAFF.

This clonotype was counted many times. This rearrangement joins TRBV6-1 to TRBJ2-3; D is undetermined. This CDR3 spans 14 amino acids. Per germline, CDR1 MNHNS and CDR2 SASEGT. V was shortened by 6 bases and J by 0 bases, with 10 bases between the two germline ends. CDR3 amino acids: CASSRTRSTDTQYF. The CDR3 DNA reads TGTGCCAGCAGCCGGACCCGGAGCACAGATACGCAGTATTTT.

This clonotype was recorded at least ten times. For the CDR3, the DNA is TGTGCCAGCAGCTTAGGGGCGGGTACCAATGAGCAGTTCTTC. As protein: CASSLGAGTNEQFF. The chain is built from TRBV11-3 and TRBJ2-1, with D tentatively TRBD2 (5 bases). The V end lost 1 base, the J end lost 6 bases, and 10 bases lay between the germline ends. This CDR3 is 14 amino acids long. The germline V gene encodes CDR1 SGHNT and CDR2 YENEEA.

The V gene is TRBV7-2, the J gene TRBJ2-2; no definite D call. Looked up from germline, CDR1 is SGHTA and CDR2 is FQGNSA. This CDR3 comprises 13 residues. Deletions cut 1 base from V and 10 bases from J, with 10 bases between. The CDR3 reads CASSLGRLAELFF. In DNA, the CDR3 is TGTGCCAGCAGCTTAGGACGACTGGCGGAGCTGTTTTTT. The variable domain in full, with the rest retrieved from reference TRBV7-2 and TRBJ2-2, is GAGVSQSPSNKVTEKGKDVELRCDPISGHTALYWYRQSLGQGLEFLIYFQGNSAPDKSGLPSDRFSAERTGGSVSTLTIQRTQQEDSAVYLCASSLGRLAELFFGEGSRLTVL.

This clonotype was picked up many times. The chain couples TRBV2 to TRBJ2-7, with D hard to call. Per germline, CDR1 SNHLY and CDR2 FYNNEI. V was clipped by 0 bases and J by 2 bases, with 11 bases between them. The CDR3 has 15 residues. This CDR3 is CASSEASGPTYEQYF. CDR3 nucleotides: TGTGCCAGCAGTGAAGCTAGTGGACCCACCTACGAGCAGTACTTC.